This TCR beta chain was recorded in a study of shared clonotypes between healthy human individuals. General observations from the study: Generation of non-shared clonotypes was less probable than generation of clonotypes shared by all four donors.

Comment on this clone: As yet, its antigen is unknown.

How the authors handled the data: Owing to the provision of junction-only sequences devoid of quality scores by immunoSEQ, filtering differed. Libraries were prepared by immunoSEQ multiplex PCR; TCRdb keeps only in-frame clonotypes and omits some of them. D and trimming were read from the DNA, whereas the V and J calls and clone size are those reported in that table. This sample has millions of clones, with over 85% found just once. Healthy HIV-negative adults with no recent acute infections or vaccinations were recruited as donors. The donors, all of them Caucasian adults, lived in Nashville, Tennessee. Trimming cost V 6 bases and J 7 bases, with 10 bases left between them. There are 11 residues in the CDR3. Germline lookup yields CDR1 MNHNS and CDR2 SASEGT.

The clonotype was recovered from a man younger than 35 in good health. This rearrangement joins TRBV6-1 to TRBJ2-7, with no clear D. The sample comprised naive CD4+ T cells sorted from blood. Subset: CD45RA+ positively selected. For the CDR3, the DNA is TGTGCCAGCAGCCTAGGGTTGGAGCAGTACTTC. It codes for CASSLGLEQYF.